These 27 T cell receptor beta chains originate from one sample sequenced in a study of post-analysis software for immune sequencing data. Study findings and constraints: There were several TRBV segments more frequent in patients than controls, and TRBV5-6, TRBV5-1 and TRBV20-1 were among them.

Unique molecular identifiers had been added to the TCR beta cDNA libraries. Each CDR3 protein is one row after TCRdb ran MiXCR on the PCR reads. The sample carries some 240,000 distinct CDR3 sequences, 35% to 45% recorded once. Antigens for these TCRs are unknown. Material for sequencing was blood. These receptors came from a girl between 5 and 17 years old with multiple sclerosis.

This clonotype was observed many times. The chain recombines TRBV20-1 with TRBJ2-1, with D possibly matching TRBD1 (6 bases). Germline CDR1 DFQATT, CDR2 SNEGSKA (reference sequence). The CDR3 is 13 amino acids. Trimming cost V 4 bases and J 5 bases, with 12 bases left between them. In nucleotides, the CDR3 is TGCAGTGCTACACCAGGGGCCGACAATGAGCAGTTCTTC. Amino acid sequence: CSATPGADNEQFF.

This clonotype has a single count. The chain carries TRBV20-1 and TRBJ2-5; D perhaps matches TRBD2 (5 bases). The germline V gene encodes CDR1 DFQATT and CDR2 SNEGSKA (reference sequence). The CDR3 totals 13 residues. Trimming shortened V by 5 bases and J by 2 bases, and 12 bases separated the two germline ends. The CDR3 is CSAAGINQETQYF. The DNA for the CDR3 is TGCAGTGCTGCCGGGATTAATCAAGAGACCCAGTACTTC.

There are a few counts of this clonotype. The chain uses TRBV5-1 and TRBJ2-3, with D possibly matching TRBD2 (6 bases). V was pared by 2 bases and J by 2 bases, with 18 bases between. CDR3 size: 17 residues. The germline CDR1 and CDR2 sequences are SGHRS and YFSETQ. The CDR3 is CASSFGGTFHDTDTQYF. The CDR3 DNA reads TGCGCCAGCAGCTTCGGAGGGACTTTCCACGACACAGATACGCAGTATTTT.

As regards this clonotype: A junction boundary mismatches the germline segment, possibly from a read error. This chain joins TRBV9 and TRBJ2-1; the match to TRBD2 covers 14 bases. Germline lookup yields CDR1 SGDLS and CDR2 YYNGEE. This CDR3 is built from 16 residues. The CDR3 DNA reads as TGTGCCAGCAGCTCACAGGGACTAGCGGGAGTGAAGGAGCGGTTCTTC. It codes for CASSSQGLAGVKERFF. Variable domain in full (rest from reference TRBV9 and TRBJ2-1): DSGVTQTPKHLITATGQRVTLRCSPRSGDLSVYWYQQSLDQGLQFLIQYYNGEERAKGNILERFSAQQFPDLHSELNLSSLELGDSALYFCASSSQGLAGVKERFFGPGTRLTVL.

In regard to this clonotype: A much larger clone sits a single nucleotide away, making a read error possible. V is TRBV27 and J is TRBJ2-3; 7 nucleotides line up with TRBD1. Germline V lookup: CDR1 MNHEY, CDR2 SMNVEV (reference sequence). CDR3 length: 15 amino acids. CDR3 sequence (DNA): TGTGCCAGCAGTTTTCAGGGGGTCCGGACAGATACGCGGTATTTT. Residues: CASSFQGVRTDTRYF.

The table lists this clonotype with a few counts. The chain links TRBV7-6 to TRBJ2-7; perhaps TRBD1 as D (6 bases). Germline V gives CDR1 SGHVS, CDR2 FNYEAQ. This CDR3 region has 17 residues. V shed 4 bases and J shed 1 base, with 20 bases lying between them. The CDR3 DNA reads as TGTGCCAGCAGCTCCTACCAAGGGCCAGGGGAATCCTACGAGCAGTACTTC. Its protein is CASSSYQGPGESYEQYF.

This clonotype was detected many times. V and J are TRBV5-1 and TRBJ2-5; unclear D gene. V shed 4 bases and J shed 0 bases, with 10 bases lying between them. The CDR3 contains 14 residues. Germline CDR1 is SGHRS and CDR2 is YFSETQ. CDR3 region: CASSMGRHQETQYF. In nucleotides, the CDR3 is TGCGCCAGCAGCATGGGCCGACACCAAGAGACCCAGTACTTC.

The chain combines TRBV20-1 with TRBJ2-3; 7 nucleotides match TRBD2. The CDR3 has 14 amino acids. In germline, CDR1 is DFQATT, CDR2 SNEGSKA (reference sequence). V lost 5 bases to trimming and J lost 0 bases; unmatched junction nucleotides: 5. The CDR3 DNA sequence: TGCAGTGCTCCTAGCGGCCTAAGCACAGATACGCAGTATTTT. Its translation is CSAPSGLSTDTQYF.

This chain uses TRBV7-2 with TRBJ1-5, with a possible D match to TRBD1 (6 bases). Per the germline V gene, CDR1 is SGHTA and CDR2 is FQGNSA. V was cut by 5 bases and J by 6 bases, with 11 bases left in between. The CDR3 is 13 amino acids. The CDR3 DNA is TGTGCCAGCAGCCGGGACATAGCTCAGCCCCAGCATTTT. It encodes CASSRDIAQPQHF.

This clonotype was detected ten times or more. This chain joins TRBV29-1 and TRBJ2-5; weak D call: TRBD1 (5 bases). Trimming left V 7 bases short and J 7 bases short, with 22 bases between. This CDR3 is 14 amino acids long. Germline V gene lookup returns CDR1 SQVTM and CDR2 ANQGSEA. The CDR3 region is CSGVPGQVAGTQYF. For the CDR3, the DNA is TGCAGCGGGGTCCCAGGGCAGGTGGCCGGGACCCAGTACTTC.

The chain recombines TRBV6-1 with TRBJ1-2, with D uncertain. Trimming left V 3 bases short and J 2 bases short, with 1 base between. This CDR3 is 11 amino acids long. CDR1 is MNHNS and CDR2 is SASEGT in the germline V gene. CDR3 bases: TGTGCCAGCAGTGAGAACTATGGCTACACCTTC. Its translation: CASSENYGYTF.

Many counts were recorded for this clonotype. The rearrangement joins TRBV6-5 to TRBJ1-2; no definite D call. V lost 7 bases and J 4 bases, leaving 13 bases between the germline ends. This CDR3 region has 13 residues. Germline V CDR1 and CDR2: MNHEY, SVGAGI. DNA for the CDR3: TGTGCCAGCAAGCCGACGGATAGCTATGGCTACACCTTC. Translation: CASKPTDSYGYTF.

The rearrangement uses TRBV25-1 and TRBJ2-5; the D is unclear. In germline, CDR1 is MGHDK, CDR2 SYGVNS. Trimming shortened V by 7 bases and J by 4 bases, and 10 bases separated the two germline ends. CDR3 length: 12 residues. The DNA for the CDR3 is TGTGCCAGCACCGTGGAAGGAGAGACCCAGTACTTC. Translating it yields CASTVEGETQYF. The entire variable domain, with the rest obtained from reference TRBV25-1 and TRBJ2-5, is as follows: EADIYQTPRYLVIGTGKKITLECSQTMGHDKMYWYQQDPGMELHLIHYSYGVNSTEKGDLSSESTVSRIRTEHFPLTLESARPSHTSQYLCASTVEGETQYFGPGTRLLVL.

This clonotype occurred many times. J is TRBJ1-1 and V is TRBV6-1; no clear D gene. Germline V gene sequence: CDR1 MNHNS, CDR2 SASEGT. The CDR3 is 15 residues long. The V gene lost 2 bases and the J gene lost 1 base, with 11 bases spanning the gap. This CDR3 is CASSEYHTGNTEAFF. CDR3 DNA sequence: TGTGCCAGCAGTGAATACCACACCGGGAACACTGAAGCTTTCTTT.

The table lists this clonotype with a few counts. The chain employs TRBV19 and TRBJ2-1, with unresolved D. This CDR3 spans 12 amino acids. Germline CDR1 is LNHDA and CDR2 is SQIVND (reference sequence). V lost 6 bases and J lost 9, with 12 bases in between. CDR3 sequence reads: CASSPSASEQFF. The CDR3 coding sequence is TGTGCCAGTAGCCCCAGTGCAAGTGAGCAGTTCTTC.

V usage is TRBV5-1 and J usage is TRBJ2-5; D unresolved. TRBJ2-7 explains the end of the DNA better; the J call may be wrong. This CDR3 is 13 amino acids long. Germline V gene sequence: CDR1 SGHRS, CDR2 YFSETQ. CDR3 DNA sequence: TGCGCCAGCAGCTTAAGGGATGTGGACGAGCAGTACTTC. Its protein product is CASSLRDVDEQYF.

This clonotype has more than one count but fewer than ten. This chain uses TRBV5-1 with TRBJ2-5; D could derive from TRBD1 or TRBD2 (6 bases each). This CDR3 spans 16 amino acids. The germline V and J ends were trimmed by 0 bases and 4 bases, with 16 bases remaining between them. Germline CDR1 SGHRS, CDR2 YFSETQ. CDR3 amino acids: CASSLAGAIHTETQYF. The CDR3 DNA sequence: TGCGCCAGCAGCTTGGCGGGGGCTATCCACACAGAGACCCAGTACTTC. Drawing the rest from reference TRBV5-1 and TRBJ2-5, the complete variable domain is KAGVTQTPRYLIKTRGQQVTLSCSPISGHRSVSWYQQTPGQGLQFLFEYFSETQRNKGNFPGRFSGRQFSNSRSEMNVSTLELGDSALYLCASSLAGAIHTETQYFGPGTRLLVL.

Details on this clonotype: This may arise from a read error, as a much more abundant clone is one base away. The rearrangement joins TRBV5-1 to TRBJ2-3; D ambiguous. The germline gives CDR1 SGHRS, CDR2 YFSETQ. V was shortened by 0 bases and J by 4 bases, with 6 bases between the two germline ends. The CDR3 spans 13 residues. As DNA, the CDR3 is TGCGCCAGCAGCTTGGCGTATGCAGATACGCAGTATTTT. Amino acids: CASSLAYADTQYF.

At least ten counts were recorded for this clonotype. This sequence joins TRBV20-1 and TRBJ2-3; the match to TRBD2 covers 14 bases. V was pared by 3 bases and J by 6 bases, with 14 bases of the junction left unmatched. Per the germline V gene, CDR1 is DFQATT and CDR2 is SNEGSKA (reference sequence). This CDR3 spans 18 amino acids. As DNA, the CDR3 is TGCAGTGCTAGGTCAGGGACTAGCGGGAGCGCCCTTATCGATACGCAGTATTTT. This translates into CSARSGTSGSALIDTQYF.

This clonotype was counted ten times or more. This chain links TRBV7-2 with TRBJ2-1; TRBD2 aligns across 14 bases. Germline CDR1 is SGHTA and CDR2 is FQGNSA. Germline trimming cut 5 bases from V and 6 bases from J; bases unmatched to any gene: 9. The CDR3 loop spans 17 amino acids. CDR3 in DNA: TGTGCCAGCAGCACTCGCCCAGGGACTAGCGGGAGCAATGAGCAGTTCTTC. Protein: CASSTRPGTSGSNEQFF. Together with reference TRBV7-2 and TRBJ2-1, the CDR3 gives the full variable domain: GAGVSQSPSNKVTEKGKDVELRCDPISGHTALYWYRQSLGQGLEFLIYFQGNSAPDKSGLPSDRFSAERTGGSVSTLTIQRTQQEDSAVYLCASSTRPGTSGSNEQFFGPGTRLTVL.

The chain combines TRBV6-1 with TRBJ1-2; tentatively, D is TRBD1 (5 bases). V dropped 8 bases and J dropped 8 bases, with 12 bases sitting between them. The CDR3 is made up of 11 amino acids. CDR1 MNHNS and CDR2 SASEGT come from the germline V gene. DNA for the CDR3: TGTGCCAGCGACCAGGGCCTGGGCTACACCTTC. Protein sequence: CASDQGLGYTF.

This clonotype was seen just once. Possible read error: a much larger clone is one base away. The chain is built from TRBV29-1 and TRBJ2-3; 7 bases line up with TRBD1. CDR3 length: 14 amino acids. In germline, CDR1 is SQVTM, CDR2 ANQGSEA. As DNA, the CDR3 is TGCAGCGTCCCAGACAGGGTGGTTACAGGTACGCAGTATTTT. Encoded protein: CSVPDRVVTGTQYF.

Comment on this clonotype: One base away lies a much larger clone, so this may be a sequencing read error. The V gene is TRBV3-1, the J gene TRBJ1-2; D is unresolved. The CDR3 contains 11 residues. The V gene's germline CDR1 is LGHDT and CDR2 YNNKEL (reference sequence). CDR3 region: CAAAGNYGHTF. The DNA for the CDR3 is TGTGCTGCCGCGGGAAACTATGGCCACACCTTC.

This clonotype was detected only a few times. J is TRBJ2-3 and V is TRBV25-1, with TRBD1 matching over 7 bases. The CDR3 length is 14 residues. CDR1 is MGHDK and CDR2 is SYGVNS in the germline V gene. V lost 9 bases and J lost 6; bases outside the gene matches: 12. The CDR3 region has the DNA TGTGCCAGTGCTGGAGACAGGGATATGGATACGCAGTATTTT. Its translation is CASAGDRDMDTQYF.

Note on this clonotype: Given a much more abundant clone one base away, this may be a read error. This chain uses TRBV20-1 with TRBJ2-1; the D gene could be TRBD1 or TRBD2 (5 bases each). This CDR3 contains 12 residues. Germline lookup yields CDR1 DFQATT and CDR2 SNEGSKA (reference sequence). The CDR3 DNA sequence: TGCAGGGCTAGCAGGACAAACAATGAGCAGTTCTTC. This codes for CRASRTNNEQFF.

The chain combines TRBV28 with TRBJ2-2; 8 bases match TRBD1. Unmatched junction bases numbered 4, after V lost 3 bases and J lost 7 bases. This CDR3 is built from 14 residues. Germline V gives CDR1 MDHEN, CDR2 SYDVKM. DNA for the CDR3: TGTGCCAGCAGTTTGGACAGGGTGCTCGGGGAGCTGTTTTTT. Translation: CASSLDRVLGELFF.

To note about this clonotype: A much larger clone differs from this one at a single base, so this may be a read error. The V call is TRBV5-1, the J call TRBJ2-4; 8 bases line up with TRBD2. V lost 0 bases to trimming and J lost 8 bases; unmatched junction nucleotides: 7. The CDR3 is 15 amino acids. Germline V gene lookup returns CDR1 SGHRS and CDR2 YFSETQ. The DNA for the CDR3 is TGCGCCAGCAGCTTGGAAGCGGGAGTCTGGGACATTCAGTACTTC. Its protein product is CASSLEAGVWDIQYF.